This entry concerns a single TCR beta chain. Its antigen is not yet known. Nothing much larger sits one base from this clone, and base qualities are not available. This record belongs to a study of response to subunit inactivated influenza vaccine (dated by TCRdb to the late 2010s). Looking at the study overall: Deep quantitative profiling of the T cell receptor repertoire was used in the study to follow responses to a trivalent subunit inactivated influenza vaccine.

Libraries were constructed by RT-PCR. Instrument on record: Illumina HiSeq 2500. The raw public reads went through TCRdb reprocessing: fastp at Q25, MiXCR clone calling, in-frame beta chains kept. Entries are consolidated by CDR3 protein sequence, retaining the most common genes and DNA. This sample lists 700,000 to 900,000 distinct CDR3 sequences; about 20% were detected once. The ten most abundant clones make up 10% of the sample. Results and caveats for the whole study, not just this receptor: The authors proposed that each seasonal influenza vaccination may bring in only a limited number of new T cells.

Cut back by 3 bases and 0 bases, the V and J ends lie 17 bases apart. For CDR1 and CDR2, the germline V gene (reference sequence) lists MNHEY and SMNVEV. Counted from cysteine to phenylalanine, this CDR3 has 18 amino acids. The sequence is cut down to CDR3 DNA, 54 bases in frame from base 1. The source of this sequence is a man aged 50 to 60 who received an inactivated influenza vaccine. Donor details come from another sample of the same person, matched by shared clones. Recombination connected TRBV27 to TRBJ2-2; TRBD2 is perhaps the D gene, given 6 matching bases. The sample in question was PBMCs from blood, obtained less than 6 days after vaccination. The base sequence is TGTGCCAGCAGTTTTACGGGGACTTACTTCGCGAACACCGGGGAGCTGTTTTTT. It translates to CASSFTGTYFANTGELFF.